The T cell receptor beta chain described here comes from a study of tumor-infiltrating lymphocytes in oesophageal squamous cell carcinoma. CDR1 and CDR2 from the germline V gene are SGHRS and YFSETQ. The V gene lost 4 bases and the J gene lost 2 bases, with 10 bases spanning the gap. The CDR3 has 15 amino acids. Each CDR3 protein gets one entry after TCRdb re-called the PCR reads with MiXCR. The profile shows about 20,000 distinct CDR3 sequences, around 39% of them singletons. The genes are TRBV5-1 and TRBJ1-6; D perhaps matches TRBD1 (6 bases). The clonotype comes from a male donor with esophageal squamous cell carcinoma. Sequencing input: esophageal tumor tissue. The CDR3 region has the DNA TGCGCCAGCAGCGGAGGACAGACCTATAATTCACCCCTCCACTTT. Protein sequence: CASSGGQTYNSPLHF.